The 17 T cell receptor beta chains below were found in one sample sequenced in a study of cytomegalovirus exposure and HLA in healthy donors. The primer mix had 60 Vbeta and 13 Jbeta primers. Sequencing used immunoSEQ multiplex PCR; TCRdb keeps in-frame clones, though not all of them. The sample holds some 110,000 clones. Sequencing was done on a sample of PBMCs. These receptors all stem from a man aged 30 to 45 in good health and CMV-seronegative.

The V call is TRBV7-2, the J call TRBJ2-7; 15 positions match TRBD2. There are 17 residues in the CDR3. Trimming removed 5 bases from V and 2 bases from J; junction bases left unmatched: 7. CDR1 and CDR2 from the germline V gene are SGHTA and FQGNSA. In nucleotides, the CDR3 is TGTGCCAGCAGCCAGGGACTAGCGGGGGGCCCAGCCTACGAGCAGTACTTC. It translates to CASSQGLAGGPAYEQYF.

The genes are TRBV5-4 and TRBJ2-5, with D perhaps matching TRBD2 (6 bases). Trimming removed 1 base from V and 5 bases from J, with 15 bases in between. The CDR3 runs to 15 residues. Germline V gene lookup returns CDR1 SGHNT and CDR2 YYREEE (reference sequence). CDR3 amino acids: CASSLLSTRGETQYF. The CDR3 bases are TGTGCCAGCAGCTTGCTATCCACCCGGGGGGAGACCCAGTACTTC. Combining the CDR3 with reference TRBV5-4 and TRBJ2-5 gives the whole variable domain ETGVTQSPTHLIKTRGQQVTLRCSSQSGHNTVSWYQQALGQGPQFIFQYYREEENGRGNFPPRFSGLQFPNYSSELNVNALELDDSALYLCASSLLSTRGETQYFGPGTRLLVL.

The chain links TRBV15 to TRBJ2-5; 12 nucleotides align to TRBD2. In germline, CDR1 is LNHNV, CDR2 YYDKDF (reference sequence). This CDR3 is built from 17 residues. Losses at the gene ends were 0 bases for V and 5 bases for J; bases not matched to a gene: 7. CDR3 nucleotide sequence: TGTGCCACCAGCAGAGACCTAGCGGGGGGGCGAGCGGAGACCCAGTACTTC. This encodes CATSRDLAGGRAETQYF.

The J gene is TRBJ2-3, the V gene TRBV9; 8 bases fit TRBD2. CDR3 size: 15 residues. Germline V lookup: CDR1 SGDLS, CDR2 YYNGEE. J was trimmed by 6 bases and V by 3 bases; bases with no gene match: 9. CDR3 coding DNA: TGTGCCAGCAGCGGGGTAGCGGGGAGGTTGGATACGCAGTATTTT. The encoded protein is CASSGVAGRLDTQYF.

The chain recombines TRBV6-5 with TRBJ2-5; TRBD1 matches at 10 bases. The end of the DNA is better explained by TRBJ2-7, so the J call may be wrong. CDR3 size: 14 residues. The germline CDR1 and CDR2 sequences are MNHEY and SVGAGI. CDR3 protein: CASRRGQGGVEQYF. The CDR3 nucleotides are TGTGCCAGCAGGCGAGGACAGGGGGGAGTCGAGCAGTACTTC.

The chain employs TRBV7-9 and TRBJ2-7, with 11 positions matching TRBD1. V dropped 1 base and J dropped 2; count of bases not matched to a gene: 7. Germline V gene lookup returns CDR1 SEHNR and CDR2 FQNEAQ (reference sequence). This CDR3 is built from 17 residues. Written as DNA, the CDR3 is TGTGCCAGCAGCTTAGGTCCCGGGACAGGGGGGGCCTACGAGCAGTACTTC. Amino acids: CASSLGPGTGGAYEQYF.

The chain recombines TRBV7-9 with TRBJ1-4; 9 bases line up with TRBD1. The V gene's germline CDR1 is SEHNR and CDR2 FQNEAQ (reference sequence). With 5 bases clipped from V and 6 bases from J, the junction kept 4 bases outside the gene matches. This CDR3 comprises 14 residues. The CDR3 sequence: CASSRDRADEKLFF. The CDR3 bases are TGTGCCAGCAGCCGGGACAGGGCAGATGAAAAACTGTTTTTT.

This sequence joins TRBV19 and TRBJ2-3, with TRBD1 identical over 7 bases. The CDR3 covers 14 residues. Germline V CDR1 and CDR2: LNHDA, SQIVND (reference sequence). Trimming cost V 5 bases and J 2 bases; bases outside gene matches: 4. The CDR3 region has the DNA TGTGCCAGTAGTCCGGGACAGTACACAGATACGCAGTATTTT. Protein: CASSPGQYTDTQYF.

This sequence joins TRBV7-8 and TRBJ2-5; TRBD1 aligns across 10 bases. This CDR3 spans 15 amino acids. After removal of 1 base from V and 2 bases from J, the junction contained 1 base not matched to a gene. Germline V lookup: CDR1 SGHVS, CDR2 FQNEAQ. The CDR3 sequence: CASSLGDRGQETQYF. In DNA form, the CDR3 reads TGTGCCAGCAGCTTAGGGGACAGGGGTCAAGAGACCCAGTACTTC.

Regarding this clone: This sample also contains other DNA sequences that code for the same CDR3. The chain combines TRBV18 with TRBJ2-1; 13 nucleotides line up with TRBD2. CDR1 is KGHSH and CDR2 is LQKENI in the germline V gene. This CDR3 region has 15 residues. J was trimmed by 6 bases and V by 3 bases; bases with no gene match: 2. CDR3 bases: TGTGCCAGCTCACCTACTAGCGGGGGGGCCAATGAGCAGTTCTTC. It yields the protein CASSPTSGGANEQFF. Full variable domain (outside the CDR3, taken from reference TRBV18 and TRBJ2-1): NAGVMQNPRHLVRRRGQEARLRCSPMKGHSHVYWYRQLPEEGLKFMVYLQKENIIDESGMPKERFSAEFPKEGPSILRIQQVVRGDSAAYFCASSPTSGGANEQFFGPGTRLTVL.

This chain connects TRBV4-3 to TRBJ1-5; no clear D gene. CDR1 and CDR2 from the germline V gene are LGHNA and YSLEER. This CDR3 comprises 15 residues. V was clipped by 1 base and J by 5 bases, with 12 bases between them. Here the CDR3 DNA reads TGCGCCAGCAGCCAAGGGAGGGTAGGTGATCAGCCCCAGCATTTT. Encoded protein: CASSQGRVGDQPQHF.

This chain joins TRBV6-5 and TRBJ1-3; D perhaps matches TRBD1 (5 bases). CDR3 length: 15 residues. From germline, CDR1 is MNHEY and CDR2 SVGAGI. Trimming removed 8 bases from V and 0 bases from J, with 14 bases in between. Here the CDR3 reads CASGRGGSSGNTIYF. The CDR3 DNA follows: TGTGCCAGCGGCCGGGGGGGGAGCTCTGGAAACACCATATATTTT.

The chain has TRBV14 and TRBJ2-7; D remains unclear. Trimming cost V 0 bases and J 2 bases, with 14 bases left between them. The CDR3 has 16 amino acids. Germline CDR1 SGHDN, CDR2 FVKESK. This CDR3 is CASSQDRGTTPYEQYF. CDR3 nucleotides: TGTGCCAGCAGCCAAGATCGCGGAACAACCCCCTACGAGCAGTACTTC.

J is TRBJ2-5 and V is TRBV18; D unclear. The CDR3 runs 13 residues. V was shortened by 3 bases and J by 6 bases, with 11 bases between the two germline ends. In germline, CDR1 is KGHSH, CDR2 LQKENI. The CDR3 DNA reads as TGTGCCAGCTCACCCTCCGGGTGGCAGACCCAGTACTTC. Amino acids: CASSPSGWQTQYF.

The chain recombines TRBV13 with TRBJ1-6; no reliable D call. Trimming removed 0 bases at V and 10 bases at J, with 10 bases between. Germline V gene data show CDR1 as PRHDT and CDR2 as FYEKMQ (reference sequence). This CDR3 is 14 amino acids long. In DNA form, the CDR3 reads TGTGCCAGCAGCTTAGGTGAGACATTGTCACCCCTCCACTTT. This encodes CASSLGETLSPLHF.

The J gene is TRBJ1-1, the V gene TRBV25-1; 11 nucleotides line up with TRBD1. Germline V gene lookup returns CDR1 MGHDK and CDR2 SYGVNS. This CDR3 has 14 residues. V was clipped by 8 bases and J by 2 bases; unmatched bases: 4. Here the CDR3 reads CASGQGAGNTEAFF. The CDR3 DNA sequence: TGTGCCAGCGGACAGGGGGCGGGTAACACTGAAGCTTTCTTT.

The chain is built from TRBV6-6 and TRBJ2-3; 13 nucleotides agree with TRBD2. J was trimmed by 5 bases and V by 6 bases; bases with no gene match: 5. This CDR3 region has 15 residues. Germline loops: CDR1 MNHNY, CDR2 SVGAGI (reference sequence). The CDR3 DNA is TGTGCCAGCAGAGGACTAGCGGGGGAGGTAGATACGCAGTATTTT. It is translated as CASRGLAGEVDTQYF.